Listed below are T cell receptor beta chains from one sample, sequenced in a study of cytomegalovirus exposure and HLA in healthy donors. Generated by immunoSEQ multiplex PCR, the TCRdb table keeps only in-frame clones and is missing some. Of 70,000 to 100,000 clones in the sample, 69% are singletons; the top ten hold approximately 2.7%. Sequences were obtained from PBMCs. The receptors stem from a man between 50 and 59 years old in good health and CMV-seronegative. Each CDR3 is given with its conserved first and last residue. A D gene is named only where the DNA matches it firmly. A row's size may be missing; if present it is once, few, many or a size class.

d_call: TRBD1
clone_size: NA
j_call: TRBJ1-2
v_call: TRBV12-5
cdr3_nt: TGTGCTAGTGGTCTCATAGCGGGACAGGGTACCTATGGCTACACCTTC
cdr3_aa: CASGLIAGQGTYGYTF

d_call: TRBD1
clone_size: few
j_call: TRBJ2-1
v_call: TRBV7-2
cdr3_nt: TGTGCCAGCAGCTTAGGAGACAGGGAGTACAATGAGCAGTTCTTC
cdr3_aa: CASSLGDREYNEQFF

d_call: NA
clone_size: NA
j_call: TRBJ2-1
v_call: TRBV5-4
cdr3_nt: TGTGCCAGCAGCTTGCCTAGTCGGGCCTACAATGAGCAGTTCTTC
cdr3_aa: CASSLPSRAYNEQFF

d_call: TRBD2
clone_size: NA
j_call: TRBJ2-1
v_call: TRBV6-6
cdr3_nt: TGTGCCAGCAGAACGACTAGCGGGGACTTCAATGAGCAGTTCTTC
cdr3_aa: CASRTTSGDFNEQFF

d_call: NA
clone_size: NA
j_call: TRBJ2-3
v_call: TRBV19
cdr3_nt: TGTGCCAGTAGTATGCTTAGCGGTAGCACAGATACGCAGTATTTT
cdr3_aa: CASSMLSGSTDTQYF

d_call: TRBD1
clone_size: NA
j_call: TRBJ2-5
v_call: TRBV20-1
cdr3_nt: TGCAGTAACAAGCCAGGGGGGACCCAGTACTTC
cdr3_aa: CSNKPGGTQYF

d_call: TRBD1
clone_size: NA
j_call: TRBJ2-5
v_call: TRBV9
cdr3_nt: TGTGCCAGCAGCGCCGGGACAGGGGGAGAGACCCAGTACTTC
cdr3_aa: CASSAGTGGETQYF

d_call: TRBD2
clone_size: NA
j_call: TRBJ2-7
v_call: TRBV5-4
cdr3_nt: TGTGCCAGCAGCAAGCTCCTAGCGGGGGGGCCGTACGAGCAGTACTTC
cdr3_aa: CASSKLLAGGPYEQYF

d_call: TRBD2
clone_size: NA
j_call: TRBJ2-1
v_call: TRBV5-6
cdr3_nt: TGTGCCAGCAGCAACCCGGGACTAGCGGGATACAATGAGCAGTTCTTC
cdr3_aa: CASSNPGLAGYNEQFF

d_call: NA
clone_size: NA
j_call: TRBJ1-4
v_call: TRBV7-2
cdr3_nt: TGTGCCAGCAGCCAACAGGTCCCTAATGAAAAACTGTTTTTT
cdr3_aa: CASSQQVPNEKLFF

d_call: TRBD1
clone_size: NA
j_call: TRBJ1-1
v_call: TRBV11-1
cdr3_nt: TGTGCCAGCAGCTTAGGACAGGGGGACGACACTGAAGCTTTCTTT
cdr3_aa: CASSLGQGDDTEAFF

d_call: NA
clone_size: NA
j_call: TRBJ2-3
v_call: TRBV2
cdr3_nt: TGTGCCAGCTATGGACAAGGGTCAGATACGCAGTATTTT
cdr3_aa: CASYGQGSDTQYF

d_call: NA
clone_size: NA
j_call: TRBJ1-2
v_call: TRBV21-1
cdr3_nt: TGTGCCAGCATCCAAAGACAGGGGAACTATGGCTACACCTTC
cdr3_aa: CASIQRQGNYGYTF

d_call: TRBD2
clone_size: NA
j_call: TRBJ2-1
v_call: TRBV5-4
cdr3_nt: TGTGCCAGCAGCTTGGAATGGCGGGGGTACAATGAGCAGTTCTTC
cdr3_aa: CASSLEWRGYNEQFF

d_call: NA
clone_size: NA
j_call: TRBJ2-3
v_call: TRBV28
cdr3_nt: TGTGCCGCCGTCCGGGACACCACAGATACGCAGTATTTT
cdr3_aa: CAAVRDTTDTQYF

d_call: TRBD1
clone_size: NA
j_call: TRBJ2-7
v_call: TRBV5-4
cdr3_nt: TGTGCCAGCAGCGGGGGGACAGGCCGCTACGAGCAGTACTTC
cdr3_aa: CASSGGTGRYEQYF

d_call: NA
clone_size: once
j_call: TRBJ1-5
v_call: TRBV6-1
cdr3_nt: TGTGCCAGCAGTGAATTCCATGCGAGCCATAGCAATCAGCCCCAGCATTTT
cdr3_aa: CASSEFHASHSNQPQHF

d_call: NA
clone_size: NA
j_call: TRBJ2-3
v_call: TRBV6-4
cdr3_nt: TGTGCCAGCAGTGACTCGAGGATGGCAGATACGCAGTATTTT
cdr3_aa: CASSDSRMADTQYF

d_call: TRBD1
clone_size: few
j_call: TRBJ1-1
v_call: TRBV2
cdr3_nt: TGTGCCAGCAGCGGACAGGTCGAGTACACTGAAGCTTTCTTT
cdr3_aa: CASSGQVEYTEAFF

d_call: TRBD2
clone_size: once
j_call: TRBJ2-4
v_call: TRBV18
cdr3_nt: TGTGCCAGCTCACCACCTAGCGGGAGGACCAAAAACATTCAGTACTTC
cdr3_aa: CASSPPSGRTKNIQYF

d_call: TRBD1
clone_size: NA
j_call: TRBJ1-5
v_call: TRBV4-2
cdr3_nt: TGTGCCAGCAGCCAAGACCGGACAGGAGATCAGCCCCAGCATTTT
cdr3_aa: CASSQDRTGDQPQHF

d_call: NA
clone_size: NA
j_call: TRBJ1-5
v_call: TRBV19
cdr3_nt: TGTGCCAGTAGTACGGACCTTGACAGAAATCAGCCCCAGCATTTT
cdr3_aa: CASSTDLDRNQPQHF

d_call: TRBD1
clone_size: NA
j_call: TRBJ2-1
v_call: TRBV7-3
cdr3_nt: TGTGCCAGCAGCTTACTGATCGGAGGACAGGGGTGGCATTATGAGCAGTTCTTC
cdr3_aa: CASSLLIGGQGWHYEQFF

d_call: NA
clone_size: NA
j_call: TRBJ1-2
v_call: TRBV28
cdr3_nt: TGTGCCAGCAGTTCAATTGGGATAGGGACTCCGCTCGCCTATGGCTACACCTTC
cdr3_aa: CASSSIGIGTPLAYGYTF

d_call: NA
clone_size: NA
j_call: TRBJ2-5
v_call: TRBV29-1
cdr3_nt: TGCAGCGTCGATGGACAGATTCAAGAGACCCAGTACTTC
cdr3_aa: CSVDGQIQETQYF

d_call: TRBD1
clone_size: NA
j_call: TRBJ1-6
v_call: TRBV6-1
cdr3_nt: TGTGCCAGCAGTGAAGCTCCGAGACAGGGGAGGACACCCCTCCACTTT
cdr3_aa: CASSEAPRQGRTPLHF

d_call: TRBD1
clone_size: few
j_call: TRBJ2-2
v_call: TRBV5-1
cdr3_nt: TGCGCCAGCAGCTTTGGGACAGGGAACACCGGGGAGCTGTTTTTT
cdr3_aa: CASSFGTGNTGELFF

d_call: NA
clone_size: NA
j_call: TRBJ1-1
v_call: TRBV11-3
cdr3_nt: TGTGCCAGCAGCTTAGAGGTGGGGACAGAAGCTTTCTTT
cdr3_aa: CASSLEVGTEAFF

d_call: TRBD1
clone_size: NA
j_call: TRBJ2-2
v_call: TRBV7-9
cdr3_nt: TGTGCCAGCAGCTCCGGGACAGGGGCCCCCGGGGAGCTGTTTTTT
cdr3_aa: CASSSGTGAPGELFF

d_call: NA
clone_size: NA
j_call: TRBJ2-3
v_call: TRBV7-3
cdr3_nt: TGTGCCCGCATGGGTGCGGGGTCAGATACGCAGTATTTT
cdr3_aa: CARMGAGSDTQYF

d_call: NA
clone_size: NA
j_call: TRBJ2-5
v_call: TRBV30
cdr3_nt: TGTGCCTGGAGTGTACTGGCGGGAGAGACCCAGTACTTC
cdr3_aa: CAWSVLAGETQYF

d_call: TRBD1
clone_size: NA
j_call: TRBJ1-6
v_call: TRBV10-3
cdr3_nt: TGTGCCATCAGGCCGTCCCGGGACAGGGATCAAAATTCACCCCTCCACTTT
cdr3_aa: CAIRPSRDRDQNSPLHF

d_call: TRBD1
clone_size: NA
j_call: TRBJ2-7
v_call: TRBV7-9
cdr3_nt: TGTGCCAGCAGCTTGCTTGGACAGGGATTCGACGAGCAGTACTTC
cdr3_aa: CASSLLGQGFDEQYF

d_call: NA
clone_size: NA
j_call: TRBJ1-1
v_call: TRBV2
cdr3_nt: TGTGCCAATAGGACAGCCCGCACCTCTGAAGCTTTCTTT
cdr3_aa: CANRTARTSEAFF

d_call: NA
clone_size: NA
j_call: TRBJ2-2
v_call: TRBV30
cdr3_nt: TGTGCCTGGAAGGAGTGGCTAAAGAACACCGGGGAGCTGTTTTTT
cdr3_aa: CAWKEWLKNTGELFF

d_call: TRBD1
clone_size: NA
j_call: TRBJ2-5
v_call: TRBV7-2
cdr3_nt: TGTGCCAGCAGCCCGAGGCCCGACAGGGTGTTAACCCAGTACTTC
cdr3_aa: CASSPRPDRVLTQYF

d_call: NA
clone_size: NA
j_call: TRBJ1-6
v_call: TRBV6-1
cdr3_nt: TGTGCCAGCAGTGACAGGGATAATTCACCCCTCCACTTT
cdr3_aa: CASSDRDNSPLHF

d_call: TRBD1
clone_size: few
j_call: TRBJ1-2
v_call: TRBV29-1
cdr3_nt: TGCAGCGTTGAAGAACAGGGGTCCCCTGGCTACACCTTC
cdr3_aa: CSVEEQGSPGYTF

d_call: NA
clone_size: NA
j_call: TRBJ2-5
v_call: TRBV27
cdr3_nt: TGTGCCAGCAGTTCCAGGGCACAAGAGACCCAGTACTTC
cdr3_aa: CASSSRAQETQYF

d_call: NA
clone_size: NA
j_call: TRBJ1-4
v_call: TRBV4-2
cdr3_nt: TGTGCCAGCAGCCAAATGATGGCTAAACTGTTTTTT
cdr3_aa: CASSQMMAKLFF